Listed below are T cell receptor beta chains from one sample, sequenced in a study of blood T cell repertoires in COVID-19. The repertoire was sequenced with immunoSEQ multiplex PCR; TCRdb's copy has only in-frame clones and lacks some. This sample has some 80,000 clones, with more than 65% found just once. Sample: peripheral blood. These receptors were obtained from a woman of 80 years or more with active or convalescent COVID-19. CDR3s include the opening cysteine and the closing phenylalanine or tryptophan. The D gene is left open where the match is weak. Part of the rows lack a size; the others show once, few, many or a class for expanded clones.

.	few	TRBV18	TRBJ2-7	TGTGCCAGCTCACCAGGGCGGGACGGGGGATACGACGAGCAGTACTTC	CASSPGRDGGYDEQYF
TRBD1	.	TRBV11-2	TRBJ1-1	TGTGCCAGCAGCCCCCGGGACAGGGGAGACACTGAAGCTTTCTTT	CASSPRDRGDTEAFF
TRBD2	.	TRBV19	TRBJ2-1	TGTGCCAGTAGTAAAGTAGCGGGAGATGAGCAGTTCTTC	CASSKVAGDEQFF
.	.	TRBV2	TRBJ2-5	TGTGCCAGCAGAAGGGACATTCCCCTAGGGGAGACCCAGTACTTC	CASRRDIPLGETQYF
.	.	TRBV4-3	TRBJ2-2	TGCGCCAGCAGCCACGCCACGGACAGCACCGGGGAGCTGTTTTTT	CASSHATDSTGELFF
TRBD1	.	TRBV6-5	TRBJ1-6	TGTGCCAGCAGTTACTACAGGGGGCTTGTAGGTTCACCCCTCCACTTT	CASSYYRGLVGSPLHF
.	few	TRBV15	TRBJ2-1	TGTGCCACCAGCAGGGCAAGACTTTCTTCCTACAATGAGCAGTTCTTC	CATSRARLSSYNEQFF
TRBD2	.	TRBV27	TRBJ2-7	TGTGCCAGCAGTAGATCCCCGGGACTAGCGGGAGGGTCCTACGAGCAGTACTTC	CASSRSPGLAGGSYEQYF
TRBD2	.	TRBV7-9	TRBJ2-3	TGTGCCAGCAGCCCCAGTGCTAGCGGGGGGGCGGCTCATACGCAGTATTTT	CASSPSASGGAAHTQYF
TRBD1	.	TRBV7-2	TRBJ1-6	TGTGCCAGCAGCCCAGGTCGGGACAGAAATTCACCCCTCCACTTT	CASSPGRDRNSPLHF
TRBD1	.	TRBV6-6	TRBJ1-2	TGTGCCAGCAGACCCGGACAGGGACTTAACTATGGCTACACCTTC	CASRPGQGLNYGYTF
.	.	TRBV3-1/TRBV3-2	TRBJ2-7	TGTGCCAGCAGCCAAGTCCTGGACTCCTCCTACGAGCAGTACTTC	CASSQVLDSSYEQYF
TRBD2	.	TRBV29-1	TRBJ2-1	TGCAGCCAGCGGGAGGGCACCAATGAGCAGTTCTTC	CSQREGTNEQFF
.	.	TRBV7-2	TRBJ2-1	TGTGCCAGCAGCCCCGAAGTCCTAGTCGGGCAGTTCTTC	CASSPEVLVGQFF
.	few	TRBV7-2	TRBJ1-2	TGTGCCAGCAGCGCTCAGATTAACTATGGCTACACCTTC	CASSAQINYGYTF
.	.	TRBV5-1	TRBJ2-2	TGCGCCAGCAGCTTGGGGTCTCTAGCCAGCACCGGGGAGCTGTTTTTT	CASSLGSLASTGELFF
TRBD1	.	TRBV18	TRBJ2-5	TGTGCCAGCTCACCGGGACAGGGTATGGAGACCCAGTACTTC	CASSPGQGMETQYF
TRBD1	few	TRBV6-2/TRBV6-3	TRBJ2-5	TGTGCCAGCAGTTATTCGGGACAGGGCTACCAAGAGACCCAGTACTTC	CASSYSGQGYQETQYF
TRBD1	.	TRBV6-6	TRBJ1-1	TGTGCCAGCAGATGGACAGGGGGGAAGAACACTGAAGCTTTCTTT	CASRWTGGKNTEAFF
.	.	TRBV9	TRBJ2-5	TGTGCCAGCAGCCCCACAGGGTTAGAGACCCAGTACTTC	CASSPTGLETQYF
TRBD1	once	TRBV7-2	TRBJ2-2	TGTGCCAGCAGCTTAGTTGGGACAGAGAACACCGGGGAGCTGTTTTTT	CASSLVGTENTGELFF
.	few	TRBV6-5	TRBJ2-1	TGTGCCAGCAGCTCCCCTCCCGGTGAGCAGTTCTTC	CASSSPPGEQFF
.	.	TRBV30	TRBJ1-1	TGTGCCCTATCGAGACAACAGAACACTGAAGCTTTCTTT	CALSRQQNTEAFF
TRBD2	.	TRBV4-1	TRBJ2-1	TGCGCCAGCAGCCAAGATTGGCTAGCGGGAGCCGTATACAATGAGCAGTTCTTC	CASSQDWLAGAVYNEQFF
TRBD2	.	TRBV5-1	TRBJ2-3	TGCGCCAGCAGCTTGCGGGAGGTTTCCACAGATACGCAGTATTTT	CASSLREVSTDTQYF
.	.	TRBV6-2/TRBV6-3	TRBJ1-2	TGTGCCAGCAGTTACGATAGAGGTGGCTACACCTTC	CASSYDRGGYTF
TRBD1	.	TRBV7-2	TRBJ1-1	TGTGCCAGCAGCTCTGGACAGGCGCACACTGAAGCTTTCTTT	CASSSGQAHTEAFF
.	.	TRBV3-1/TRBV3-2	TRBJ1-2	TGTGCCAGCAGCCCCACGCAGTACTATGGCTACACCTTC	CASSPTQYYGYTF
TRBD1	.	TRBV24-1	TRBJ2-7	TGTGCCACCTCCGGAACAGGGGGTGGCTACGAGCAGTACTTC	CATSGTGGGYEQYF
TRBD1	once	TRBV6-4	TRBJ1-2	TGTGCCAGCAGTGACTCGGGGACAGGGGACTATGGCTACACCTTC	CASSDSGTGDYGYTF
.	few	TRBV14	TRBJ2-5	TGTGCCAGCAGCCCCTGGGACTCTTCCGAAGAGACCCAGTACTTC	CASSPWDSSEETQYF
TRBD2	.	TRBV19	TRBJ2-7	TGTGCCAGTAGCCGCTTCGGGTCGGGGGGCGAGCAGTACTTC	CASSRFGSGGEQYF
.	.	TRBV9	TRBJ2-5	TGTGCCAGCAGCGTAACGGAGGGTGCGACCCAGTACTTC	CASSVTEGATQYF
TRBD1	.	TRBV27	TRBJ2-7	TGTGCCAGCAGTGTTAGGGTGAGGGGGCGCGAGCAGTACTTC	CASSVRVRGREQYF
TRBD1	few	TRBV2	TRBJ2-7	TGTGCCAACAAAGAAAGGGCGACAGGGACCCCGCACTGGGAGCAGTACTTC	CANKERATGTPHWEQYF
.	.	TRBV5-1	TRBJ2-7	TGCGCCAGCAGCTTGTTAGGGGGGGGATCCTACGAGCAGTACTTC	CASSLLGGGSYEQYF
TRBD1	.	TRBV10-3	TRBJ1-1	TGTGCCATCAGCCTCGGACAGGAGACTGAAGCTTTCTTT	CAISLGQETEAFF
.	.	TRBV27	TRBJ2-7	TGTGCCAGCAGTTTGGGTGAGGGTATCGTCGAGCAGTACTTC	CASSLGEGIVEQYF
TRBD1	.	TRBV9	TRBJ2-3	TGTGCCAGCAGCGTCTTAGGGGGCGGCACAGATACGCAGTATTTT	CASSVLGGGTDTQYF
.	.	TRBV5-1	TRBJ2-3	TGCGCCAGCAGCTTGGTACTCGGGGACACAGATACGCAGTATTTT	CASSLVLGDTDTQYF
.	.	TRBV5-1	TRBJ1-1	TGCGCCAGCAGACAAACAGGGCCGGGCACTGAAGCTTTCTTT	CASRQTGPGTEAFF
TRBD1	.	TRBV28	TRBJ1-1	TGTGCCAGCAGTACTCCGGGACAGGGACTTATGAACACTGAAGCTTTCTTT	CASSTPGQGLMNTEAFF
.	.	TRBV7-2	TRBJ1-1	TGTGCCAGCAGCTTAAGTAGGAACACTGAAGCTTTCTTT	CASSLSRNTEAFF
.	once	TRBV9	TRBJ1-2	TGTGCCAGCAGCGTAGGGGTAGGGGTATTAGACTATGGCTACACCTTC	CASSVGVGVLDYGYTF
.	.	TRBV4-3	TRBJ1-2	TGCGCCAGCAGGGCACAGGGTGATAACTATGGCTACACCTTC	CASRAQGDNYGYTF
TRBD2	.	TRBV4-3	TRBJ2-1	TGCGCCAGCAGCCAAGATCGCGGGGGGGCCTACAATGAGCAGTTCTTC	CASSQDRGGAYNEQFF
TRBD1	once	TRBV6-5	TRBJ2-5	TGTGCCAGCAGTTCATCGGGGGGACAGGGTAAATACTTC	CASSSSGGQGKYF
TRBD2	once	TRBV20-1	TRBJ2-5	TGCAGTGCTAGTGGGGGGGGAAAGACCCAGTACTTC	CSASGGGKTQYF
.	.	TRBV7-2	TRBJ1-4	TGTGCCAGCAGCTTGTATTCGAGTGAAAAACTGTTTTTT	CASSLYSSEKLFF
TRBD2	.	TRBV7-9	TRBJ2-7	TGTGCCAGCAGCTTAGGTCCTAGCGGGGGGTCCTATTACTCCTACGAGCAGTACTTC	CASSLGPSGGSYYSYEQYF
TRBD2	.	TRBV11-1	TRBJ2-1	TGTGCCAGCAGCCTCGCGCGCGGGAGCTCCTACAATGAGCAGTTCTTC	CASSLARGSSYNEQFF
.	few	TRBV7-8	TRBJ1-3	TGTGCCAGCAGCTTATACAGCTCTGGAAACACCATATATTTT	CASSLYSSGNTIYF
TRBD2	.	TRBV6-6	TRBJ2-2	TGTGCCAGCCGACCTAGCGGGAGGGGATTCGGGGAGCTGTTTTTT	CASRPSGRGFGELFF
.	.	TRBV7-6	TRBJ2-6	TGTGCCAGCAGCTTCCTCAGTTCTGGGGCCAACGTCCTGACTTTC	CASSFLSSGANVLTF
TRBD2	.	TRBV5-6	TRBJ2-1	TGTGCCAGCAGCACCCGACTAGGGAGGGGTTACAATGAGCAGTTCTTC	CASSTRLGRGYNEQFF
.	.	TRBV7-2	TRBJ1-2	TGTGCCAGCAGCTTAGCGGGTGGTGGGCCCTATGGCTACACCTTC	CASSLAGGGPYGYTF
TRBD1	.	TRBV11-2	TRBJ2-2	TGTGCCAGCAGCTTTTGGACAGGAATTACCGGGGAGCTGTTTTTT	CASSFWTGITGELFF
.	.	TRBV10-3	TRBJ2-7	TGTGCCATCAGTGAGTCGGACCAGGGGATGACACTACACTACGAGCAGTACTTC	CAISESDQGMTLHYEQYF